The 31 T cell receptor beta chains below come from one sample, sequenced in a study of STAT5B mutations in CD4+ large granular lymphocyte leukemia. TCRdb's copy holds only in-frame clones and misses some; the assay was immunoSEQ multiplex PCR. Of 25,000 to 35,000 clones detected, around 76% appear once; the ten largest clones hold 0.25% to 0.35%. The sequenced sample consisted of CD4+ T cells from blood buffy coats. These receptors were collected from a human donor in good health.

J is TRBJ2-3 and V is TRBV29-1; 8 nucleotides line up with TRBD1. The CDR3 has 14 amino acids. Germline values: CDR1 SQVTM, CDR2 ANQGSEA. The J segment lost 0 bases and the V segment lost 4 bases, leaving 3 bases of the junction unmatched. CDR3 in amino acids: CSVADRGSTDTQYF. CDR3 DNA: TGCAGCGTTGCCGACAGGGGAAGCACAGATACGCAGTATTTT.

The chain combines TRBV10-3 with TRBJ2-3, with 12 nucleotides matching TRBD2. This CDR3 has 15 amino acids. Trimming took 6 bases from V and 5 from J; bases not matched to a gene: 6. The germline CDR1 and CDR2 sequences are ENHRY and SYGVKD. The CDR3 spells CAISSSGRAVDTQYF. In DNA form, the CDR3 reads TGTGCCATCAGCTCTAGCGGGAGGGCCGTAGATACGCAGTATTTT.

The CDR3 nucleotides are TGTGCCTGGGCGACCCTCAATAGCAATCAGCCCCAGCATTTT. Protein: CAWATLNSNQPQHF. The chain combines TRBV30 with TRBJ1-5; D is undetermined. Germline CDR1 and CDR2: GTSNPN and SVGIG (reference sequence). V lost 5 bases and J 0 bases, leaving 11 bases between the germline ends. CDR3 length: 14 amino acids.

The V call is TRBV11-3, the J call TRBJ1-1, with D perhaps TRBD1 (5 bases). Germline lookup yields CDR1 SGHNT and CDR2 YENEEA. V was cut by 2 bases and J by 7 bases, with 5 bases left in between. The CDR3 runs to 11 residues. CDR3 in DNA: TGTGCCAGCAGCTTACAGGGTGAAGCTTTCTTT. Amino acid sequence: CASSLQGEAFF. Complete variable domain (other parts from reference TRBV11-3 and TRBJ1-1): EAGVVQSPRYKIIEKKQPVAFWCNPISGHNTLYWYLQNLGQGPELLIRYENEEAVDDSQLPKDRFSAERLKGVDSTLKIQPAELGDSAVYLCASSLQGEAFFGQGTRLTVV.

The chain has TRBV30 and TRBJ2-1, with 9 nucleotides matching TRBD1. V gave up 2 bases and J gave up 1 base; unmatched junction bases: 6. The CDR3 covers 16 residues. Germline V gives CDR1 GTSNPN, CDR2 SVGIG (reference sequence). CDR3 coding DNA: TGTGCCTGGAGTCTACAGGGGGCCCTTTCCTACAATGAGCAGTTCTTC. It encodes CAWSLQGALSYNEQFF.

This sequence joins TRBV11-2 and TRBJ1-2; D is uncertain. Germline V gene lookup returns CDR1 SGHAT and CDR2 FQNNGV. CDR3 length: 14 residues. The germline V and J ends were trimmed by 5 bases and 8 bases, with 18 bases remaining between them. This chain's CDR3 is CASSNPGRSEGYTF. CDR3 nucleotides: TGTGCCAGCAGCAATCCTGGACGGTCTGAGGGCTACACCTTC.

V usage is TRBV5-1 and J usage is TRBJ1-6, with 7 bases fitting TRBD1. Germline assignment: CDR1 SGHRS and CDR2 YFSETQ. The CDR3 consists of 16 residues. V was clipped by 2 bases and J by 7 bases; unmatched bases: 9. The DNA for the CDR3 is TGCGCCAGCAGCTTATCTTCCCAGGGGGGGAATTCACCCCTCCACTTT. Translating gives CASSLSSQGGNSPLHF.

The chain carries TRBV29-1 and TRBJ1-2; D possibly corresponds to TRBD1 (5 bases). V lost 7 bases to trimming and J lost 3 bases, with 15 bases between them. Germline-derived CDR1 and CDR2 are SQVTM and ANQGSEA. The CDR3 covers 13 residues. CDR3 DNA sequence: TGCAGCGGGGGTGAGGAAGGGGACTATGGCTACACCTTC. Protein sequence: CSGGEEGDYGYTF.

This clone was detected a few times. The chain employs TRBV11-3 and TRBJ1-3; maybe TRBD1 (5 bases). Looked up from germline, CDR1 is SGHNT and CDR2 is YENEEA. The length of the CDR3 is 12 residues. V lost 3 bases and J lost 11, with 11 bases in between. For the CDR3, the DNA is TGTGCCAGCAGCTTGGGACCTGGAGCCATATATTTT. Translated: CASSLGPGAIYF.

The chain joins TRBV5-4 to TRBJ2-5; D is perhaps TRBD1 (5 bases). The ends were cut back, 4 bases at V and 1 base at J, with 11 bases in the middle. Germline-derived CDR1 and CDR2 are SGHNT and YYREEE (reference sequence). This CDR3 has 14 residues. Here the CDR3 reads CASSLDRFQETQYF. CDR3 DNA: TGTGCCAGCAGCCTCGACAGATTCCAAGAGACCCAGTACTTC.

V gene TRBV29-1 combines with J gene TRBJ2-2, with D possibly being TRBD2 (5 bases). The germline gives CDR1 SQVTM, CDR2 ANQGSEA. The CDR3 totals 13 residues. V was pared by 5 bases and J by 6 bases, with 13 bases between. The CDR3 sequence: CSVRLNRAGELFF. The CDR3 DNA follows: TGCAGCGTTCGACTAAACCGGGCCGGGGAGCTGTTTTTT.

This chain uses TRBV5-6 with TRBJ1-6; D call uncertain. This CDR3 has 15 residues. Per germline, CDR1 SGHDT and CDR2 YYEEEE. V was clipped by 6 bases and J by 0 bases, with 10 bases between them. The CDR3 DNA follows: TGTGCCAGCACAACATTGAGCTCCTATAATTCACCCCTCCACTTT. Its translation is CASTTLSSYNSPLHF.

The chain is built from TRBV2 and TRBJ2-1, with 8 bases lining up with TRBD1. The germline V gene has CDR1 SNHLY and CDR2 FYNNEI. The trim removed 6 bases at V and 6 bases at J, leaving 4 bases unmatched. The length of the CDR3 is 13 residues. The CDR3 here is CASRQDRANEQFF. CDR3 bases: TGTGCCAGCAGACAGGACAGGGCCAATGAGCAGTTCTTC.

This clone was detected a few times. V gene TRBV30 combines with J gene TRBJ1-4; 7 nucleotides agree with TRBD1. V lost 0 bases to trimming and J lost 3 bases; unmatched junction nucleotides: 4. CDR1 and CDR2 (germline): GTSNPN, SVGIG (reference sequence). The CDR3 length is 15 residues. CDR3 residues: CAWSVRGTANEKLFF. The CDR3 region has the DNA TGTGCCTGGAGTGTACGAGGGACAGCTAATGAAAAACTGTTTTTT.

The chain combines TRBV10-3 with TRBJ2-4; D perhaps matches TRBD1 (6 bases). The CDR3 runs 13 residues. Germline assignment: CDR1 ENHRY and CDR2 SYGVKD. The germline V and J ends were trimmed by 11 bases and 6 bases, with 17 bases remaining between them. CDR3 sequence reads: CAVAQGSANIQYF. CDR3 sequence (DNA): TGTGCCGTTGCCCAGGGGAGTGCAAACATTCAGTACTTC.

This chain uses TRBV5-5 with TRBJ2-7, with D hard to call. Germline CDR1 SGHKS, CDR2 YYEKEE (reference sequence). Trimming stripped 1 base from V and 2 bases from J, with 10 bases between. The CDR3 has 14 amino acids. CDR3 amino acids: CASSLRFETYEQYF. The DNA of the CDR3 is TGTGCCAGCAGCTTGAGGTTTGAAACCTACGAGCAGTACTTC.

This clone turned up a few times. The chain links TRBV6-5 to TRBJ2-5; 7 nucleotides agree with TRBD1. Germline CDR1 MNHEY, CDR2 SVGAGI. J was trimmed by 5 bases and V by 0 bases; bases with no gene match: 6. The CDR3 extends over 15 amino acids. The CDR3 loop reads CASSYSGTVTETQYF. Here the CDR3 DNA reads TGTGCCAGCAGTTACTCCGGGACAGTAACCGAGACCCAGTACTTC.

The V gene is TRBV7-6, the J gene TRBJ1-3; the D is unclear. V dropped 4 bases and J dropped 3 bases, with 13 bases sitting between them. Germline values: CDR1 SGHVS, CDR2 FNYEAQ. The CDR3 spans 15 residues. The CDR3 loop is CASSSGPAIGNTIYF. In DNA form, the CDR3 reads TGTGCCAGCAGCTCCGGGCCGGCGATTGGAAACACCATATATTTT.

The chain employs TRBV19 and TRBJ1-1; no firm D call. CDR1 and CDR2 (germline): LNHDA, SQIVND (reference sequence). The CDR3 totals 14 residues. The V and J ends lost 6 bases and 4 bases respectively, with 15 bases between them. The CDR3 nucleotides are TGTGCCAGTAGGGCCGCCCTTGGCGGCACTGAAGCTTTCTTT. Translated, it gives CASRAALGGTEAFF.

This chain links TRBV9 with TRBJ2-2; 7 bases are shared with TRBD1. J gave up 9 bases and V 0 bases, and 5 bases lay outside the gene matches. Germline CDR1 and CDR2: SGDLS and YYNGEE. The CDR3 has 14 residues. The CDR3, as DNA: TGTGCCAGCAGCGTAGAAGGGGGCGGCTGGGAGCTGTTTTTT. Its translation is CASSVEGGGWELFF. The variable domain in full, with the rest retrieved from reference TRBV9 and TRBJ2-2, is DSGVTQTPKHLITATGQRVTLRCSPRSGDLSVYWYQQSLDQGLQFLIQYYNGEERAKGNILERFSAQQFPDLHSELNLSSLELGDSALYFCASSVEGGGWELFFGEGSRLTVL.

The chain uses TRBV19 and TRBJ1-5; D possibly corresponds to TRBD1 (6 bases). The CDR3 has 13 residues. The ends were cut back, 5 bases at V and 5 bases at J, with 10 bases in the middle. Germline values: CDR1 LNHDA, CDR2 SQIVND (reference sequence). The CDR3 nucleotides are TGTGCCAGTAGTTTTTCAGGGGATCAGCCCCAGCATTTT. Translation gives CASSFSGDQPQHF.

The CDR3 DNA reads TGTGCCAGCAGTTTTGGGGGGTCGCCCCAGCATTTT. The encoded protein is CASSFGGSPQHF. V usage is TRBV28 and J usage is TRBJ1-5; maybe TRBD1 (5 bases). Trimming removed 3 bases at V and 9 bases at J, with 9 bases between. The CDR3 length is 12 residues. Germline V gives CDR1 MDHEN, CDR2 SYDVKM.

The table lists this clone with a count of one. The V and J genes are TRBV5-4 and TRBJ2-7; 10 bases map to TRBD1. The junction had 4 bases not matched to a gene; V was cut back by 3 bases and J by 4 bases. CDR3 length equals 14 residues. Germline lookup yields CDR1 SGHNT and CDR2 YYREEE (reference sequence). In DNA form, the CDR3 reads TGTGCCAGCAGCTCCCGACAGGGGGCTTACGAGCAGTACTTC. Translation: CASSSRQGAYEQYF.

The chain joins TRBV10-3 to TRBJ2-1; TRBD2 matches 16 bases. Germline trimming cut 10 bases from V and 6 bases from J; bases unmatched to any gene: 9. CDR3 size: 16 residues. Per the germline V gene, CDR1 is ENHRY and CDR2 is SYGVKD. CDR3 coding DNA: TGTGCCACCCAAGGGACTAGCGGGAGGGGGGGCAATGAGCAGTTCTTC. As protein: CATQGTSGRGGNEQFF.

This clone has a handful of counts. This chain joins TRBV28 and TRBJ1-2; tentatively, D is TRBD1 (5 bases). Germline CDR1 MDHEN, CDR2 SYDVKM. Trimming took 6 bases from V and 3 from J, leaving 14 bases between them. The length of the CDR3 is 14 residues. The CDR3 sequence: CASSRHGADYGYTF. The CDR3 nucleotides read TGTGCCAGCAGCCGACACGGGGCCGACTATGGCTACACCTTC.

V gene TRBV2 combines with J gene TRBJ1-3; 9 bases match TRBD1. CDR3 length: 15 amino acids. J lost 7 bases, V lost 6 bases, and 10 bases had no gene match. CDR1 is SNHLY and CDR2 is FYNNEI in the germline V gene. The CDR3 loop is CASRTDRGGRNTIYF. The CDR3 DNA is TGTGCCAGCAGAACGGACAGGGGTGGTCGGAACACCATATATTTT.

This chain links TRBV20-1 with TRBJ2-7; no clear D. CDR3 size: 11 residues. Germline assignment: CDR1 DFQATT and CDR2 SNEGSKA (reference sequence). The CDR3 protein is CSANVGFEQYF. CDR3 nucleotides: TGCAGCGCCAATGTGGGGTTCGAGCAGTACTTC.

The chain recombines TRBV5-5 with TRBJ2-5; no reliable D call. V was cut by 0 bases and J by 0 bases, with 12 bases left in between. This CDR3 contains 16 residues. Germline CDR1 is SGHKS and CDR2 is YYEKEE (reference sequence). The CDR3 region is CASSLESPLYQETQYF. The CDR3 bases are TGTGCCAGCAGCTTGGAGTCACCTCTTTACCAAGAGACCCAGTACTTC.

The rearrangement joins TRBV7-2 to TRBJ2-1; D is ambiguous. Germline values: CDR1 SGHTA, CDR2 FQGNSA. The CDR3 totals 15 residues. Between the trimmed V and J ends, which lost 5 bases and 9 bases, there was a span of 20 bases. Written as DNA, the CDR3 is TGTGCCAGCAGCCGGACCGTCTCCCTTACGGGTGAGCAGTTCTTC. It encodes CASSRTVSLTGEQFF.

The chain recombines TRBV27 with TRBJ2-3; possible D gene TRBD2, 6 bases. The CDR3 loop spans 14 amino acids. V was pared by 0 bases and J by 8 bases, with 12 bases between. Germline values: CDR1 MNHEY, CDR2 SMNVEV (reference sequence). CDR3 in amino acids: CASSLSGGPGTQYF. In DNA, the CDR3 is TGTGCCAGCAGTTTATCGGGGGGACCAGGTACGCAGTATTTT.

The chain has TRBV10-3 and TRBJ1-1; a weak D match, TRBD1 (6 bases). This CDR3 comprises 14 residues. V was shortened by 6 bases and J by 1 base, with 12 bases between the two germline ends. Germline assignment: CDR1 ENHRY and CDR2 SYGVKD. For the CDR3, the DNA is TGTGCCATCAGGGCCGGGACACCGAACACTGAAGCTTTCTTT. Its protein is CAIRAGTPNTEAFF.